The next 14 T cell receptor beta chains were all read from a single sample in a study of blood T cell repertoires in COVID-19 (dated by TCRdb to the early 2020s). Preparation of the library involved the immunoSEQ multiplex PCR assay. Not all clones reach the TCRdb copy of this immuneACCESS table, which keeps in-frame sequences only. Checked studies attribute under half of the gap to unresolved V genes and leave the rest unexplained. The sample table records about 230,000 clones; around 80% of these occur just once. The ten largest make up roughly 1.3% of the sample. The sequencing sample was made of peripheral blood. These receptors originate from a woman under 40 with COVID-19, enrolled during active disease.

The chain recombines TRBV4-1 with TRBJ1-5; no clear D gene. The CDR3 extends over 15 amino acids. Per germline, CDR1 MGHRA and CDR2 YSYEKL. Trimming left V 5 bases short and J 1 base short, with 12 bases between. CDR3 sequence reads: CASSEDLDSNQPQHF. The CDR3 DNA sequence: TGCGCCAGCAGCGAGGATCTTGACAGCAATCAGCCCCAGCATTTT.

This chain connects TRBV27 to TRBJ2-3; TRBD2 matches at 7 bases. The CDR3 is made up of 14 amino acids. V dropped 8 bases and J dropped 5; count of bases not matched to a gene: 10. Germline V lookup: CDR1 MNHEY, CDR2 SMNVEV (reference sequence). The CDR3 DNA is TGTGCCAGCGCCCTAGGGCGGGAGATAGATACGCAGTATTTT. Amino acid sequence: CASALGREIDTQYF.

This sequence joins TRBV30 and TRBJ2-2, with a tentative D call TRBD2 (6 bases). Trimming took off 0 bases at V and 1 base at J, with 9 bases between the two ends. The CDR3 length is 15 residues. Germline-derived CDR1 and CDR2 are GTSNPN and SVGIG (reference sequence). CDR3 in amino acids: CAWSVRGVNTGELFF. In DNA, the CDR3 is TGTGCCTGGAGTGTTCGCGGGGTGAACACCGGGGAGCTGTTTTTT.

The genes are TRBV3-1 (or the pseudogene TRBV3-2) and TRBJ1-5, with 9 positions matching TRBD1. Per the germline V gene, CDR1 is LGHDT and CDR2 is YNNKEL (reference sequence). This CDR3 spans 16 amino acids. The J segment lost 4 bases and the V segment lost 1 base, leaving 5 bases of the junction unmatched. The CDR3 sequence is CASSQVGTGPNQPQHF. The CDR3 bases are TGTGCCAGCAGCCAAGTGGGGACAGGGCCGAATCAGCCCCAGCATTTT.

CDR3 sequence reads: CASSRWQEDTEAFF. The CDR3 DNA reads TGCGCCAGCAGCAGATGGCAGGAGGACACTGAAGCTTTCTTT. The J gene is TRBJ1-1, the V gene TRBV5-1; D gene ambiguous. The CDR3 is made up of 14 amino acids. The V gene lost 4 bases and the J gene lost 3 bases, with 13 bases spanning the gap. Per the germline V gene, CDR1 is SGHRS and CDR2 is YFSETQ.

The chain employs TRBV11-2 and TRBJ2-7; 12 nucleotides align to TRBD2. The CDR3 spans 15 residues. Germline loops: CDR1 SGHAT, CDR2 FQNNGV. The J segment lost 1 base and the V segment lost 6 bases, leaving 4 bases of the junction unmatched. This chain's CDR3 is CASSLTSGGSYEQYF. CDR3 nucleotides: TGTGCCAGCAGTTTGACTAGCGGGGGATCCTACGAGCAGTACTTC.

The chain uses TRBV19 and TRBJ1-1, with D perhaps matching TRBD1 (5 bases). The V and J ends lost 3 bases and 4 bases respectively, with 12 bases between them. The CDR3 is made up of 14 amino acids. CDR1 and CDR2 (germline): LNHDA, SQIVND (reference sequence). The CDR3 DNA reads TGTGCCAGTAGTATCGGTTCAGGGCCCACTGAAGCTTTCTTT. Translating it yields CASSIGSGPTEAFF.

This clone has just one count. The chain links TRBV5-1 to TRBJ2-7; possible D gene TRBD1, 5 bases. V lost 1 base to trimming and J lost 3 bases, with 11 bases between them. CDR1 and CDR2 from the germline V gene are SGHRS and YFSETQ. This CDR3 has 14 amino acids. The CDR3 DNA is TGCGCCAGCAGCTTGACAGGAGTCAACTACGAGCAGTACTTC. This encodes CASSLTGVNYEQYF. The variable domain in full, completed from reference TRBV5-1 and TRBJ2-7, reads KAGVTQTPRYLIKTRGQQVTLSCSPISGHRSVSWYQQTPGQGLQFLFEYFSETQRNKGNFPGRFSGRQFSNSRSEMNVSTLELGDSALYLCASSLTGVNYEQYFGPGTRLTVT.

This clone was detected a few times. The V and J genes are TRBV5-6 and TRBJ1-2; weak D call: TRBD1 (5 bases). This CDR3 is 14 amino acids long. The V gene's germline CDR1 is SGHDT and CDR2 YYEEEE. The germline V and J ends were trimmed by 1 base and 2 bases, with 9 bases remaining between them. The CDR3: CASSLWEGNYGYTF. The CDR3 DNA is TGTGCCAGCAGCTTGTGGGAGGGGAACTATGGCTACACCTTC.

The rearrangement links TRBV28 to TRBJ2-5, with 8 bases fitting TRBD1. The CDR3 loop spans 17 amino acids. Germline CDR1 MDHEN, CDR2 SYDVKM. V lost 3 bases, J lost 4 bases, and 13 bases stayed unmatched. The CDR3: CASSFRRTGSLGETQYF. The CDR3 nucleotides read TGTGCCAGCAGTTTTAGGCGGACAGGGAGTTTGGGAGAGACCCAGTACTTC.

The CDR3 region is CATSPSTPSEAGELFF. CDR3 bases: TGTGCCACCAGTCCTTCCACGCCTAGCGAAGCCGGGGAGCTGTTTTTT. The gene calls are TRBV24-1 and TRBJ2-2, with TRBD2 as a possible D gene (6 bases). Germline V lookup: CDR1 KGHDR, CDR2 SFDVKD. The CDR3 extends over 16 amino acids. Between the trimmed V and J ends, which lost 6 bases and 6 bases, there was a span of 19 bases.

The chain's CDR3 is CASSRDSWRNSNQPQHF. The CDR3 DNA follows: TGTGCCAGCAGCCGGGACAGTTGGAGGAATAGCAATCAGCCCCAGCATTTT. The genes are TRBV28 and TRBJ1-5; 7 nucleotides align to TRBD1. Trimming took 6 bases from V and 0 from J; bases not matched to a gene: 11. The V gene's germline CDR1 is MDHEN and CDR2 SYDVKM. CDR3 size: 17 residues.

The rearrangement joins TRBV21-1 to TRBJ2-7; the table's D call, TRBD1, has no DNA check behind it. TRBV21-1 is a pseudogene segment. The CDR3 loop spans 22 amino acids. The CDR3 DNA sequence: TGTGCCAGCAGCAAAGGCGGACAGGAAGGGACAGGGGGACGAAACTATCACTACGAGCAGTACTTC. It encodes CASSKGGQEGTGGRNYHYEQYF.

The chain combines TRBV10-3 with TRBJ2-3; D call uncertain. V was trimmed by 2 bases and J by 5 bases, leaving 11 bases between them. Germline V CDR1 and CDR2: ENHRY, SYGVKD. This CDR3 region has 14 residues. The CDR3 sequence is CAISEPATGDTQYF. CDR3 DNA sequence: TGTGCCATCAGTGAGCCTGCTACCGGAGATACGCAGTATTTT.